This T cell receptor (beta chain) was sequenced during a study of long-term antiretroviral therapy in people with HIV. With regard to this clone: Its target is unknown.

Trimming cost V 0 bases and J 9 bases, with 9 bases left between them. Germline V gives CDR1 SGHAT, CDR2 FQNNGV. The CDR3 is made up of 14 amino acids. Study-wide results and limits: Before ART, certain clones expanded, and these dominated the repertoire at all time points.

Version v3.0 of the immunoSEQ assay was performed at survey level. Clones were sequenced by immunoSEQ multiplex PCR, and TCRdb holds only the in-frame ones, with some missing. The sample has 20,000 to 25,000 clones; nearly 90% are singletons. The chain carries TRBV11-2 and TRBJ1-6; unclear D gene. The material was unsorted PBMCs, obtained 0.6 years after starting antiretroviral therapy. The sequence derives from a man aged 55 to 70 with HIV. The CDR3 spells CASSLEDGPSPLHF. The DNA of the CDR3 is TGTGCCAGCAGCTTAGAGGATGGCCCTTCACCCCTCCACTTT.